The present T cell receptor beta chain was sequenced within a study of regulatory T cells in long-lasting Graves disease. Time point defined: persistent/refractory GD, antithyroid drugs over 5 years with positive TRAb. PBMC RNA was the source of the TCR library. The CDR3 spans 18 residues. Germline V gives CDR1 SGHTA, CDR2 FQGNSA. V was shortened by 1 base and J by 10 bases, with 23 bases between the two germline ends. With iRepertoire HTBI primers and Arm-PCR of CDR3 regions, TCR beta libraries were built. A single record per CDR3 protein comes from TCRdb applying MiXCR to the multiplex PCR reads. The table records a few hundred thousand distinct CDR3 sequences, 20% to 25% of them present only once. This clonotype has a handful of counts.

This rearrangement joins TRBV7-2 to TRBJ1-6, with D unresolved. Sequences were derived from peripheral blood mononuclear cells (PBMCs), sampled when the disease was refractory, from a patient treated with antithyroid drugs. The sequence derives from a female donor with Graves disease. CDR3 nucleotide sequence: TGTGCCAGCAGCTTAGAACCCCCCTTGAGGGTGTTTTGGTCACCCCTCCACTTT. Its protein product is CASSLEPPLRVFWSPLHF.